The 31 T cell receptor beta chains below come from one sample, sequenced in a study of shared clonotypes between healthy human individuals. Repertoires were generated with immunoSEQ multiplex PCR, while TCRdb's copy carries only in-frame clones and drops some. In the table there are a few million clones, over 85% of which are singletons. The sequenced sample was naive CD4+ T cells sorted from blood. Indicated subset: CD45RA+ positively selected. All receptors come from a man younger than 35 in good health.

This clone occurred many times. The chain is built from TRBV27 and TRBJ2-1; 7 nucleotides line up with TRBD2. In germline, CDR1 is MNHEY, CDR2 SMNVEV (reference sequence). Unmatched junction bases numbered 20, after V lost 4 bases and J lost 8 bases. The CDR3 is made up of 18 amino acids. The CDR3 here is CASSSIGFTSVPPYEQFF. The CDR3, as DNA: TGTGCCAGCAGTTCCATAGGGTTTACTAGCGTTCCCCCCTATGAGCAGTTCTTC.

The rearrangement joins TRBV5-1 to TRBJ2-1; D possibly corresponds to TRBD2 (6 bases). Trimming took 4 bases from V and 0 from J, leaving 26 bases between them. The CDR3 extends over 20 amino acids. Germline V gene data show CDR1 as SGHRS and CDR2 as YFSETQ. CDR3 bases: TGCGCCAGCAGCCCATCGCAGAGGGGACTTATCAGGAGCTCCTACAATGAGCAGTTCTTC. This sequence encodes CASSPSQRGLIRSSYNEQFF.

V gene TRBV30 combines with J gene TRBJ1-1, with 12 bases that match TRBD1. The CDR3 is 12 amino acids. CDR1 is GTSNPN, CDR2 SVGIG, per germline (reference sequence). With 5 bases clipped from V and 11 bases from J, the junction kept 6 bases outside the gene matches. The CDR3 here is CAWGTGGGRAFF. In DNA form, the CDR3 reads TGTGCCTGGGGGACAGGGGGCGGGCGGGCTTTCTTT.

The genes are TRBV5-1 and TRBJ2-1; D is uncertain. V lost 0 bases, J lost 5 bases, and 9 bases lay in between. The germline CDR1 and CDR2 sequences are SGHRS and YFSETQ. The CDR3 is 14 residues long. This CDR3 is CASSLGPDNNEQFF. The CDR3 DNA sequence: TGCGCCAGCAGCTTGGGGCCAGATAACAATGAGCAGTTCTTC.

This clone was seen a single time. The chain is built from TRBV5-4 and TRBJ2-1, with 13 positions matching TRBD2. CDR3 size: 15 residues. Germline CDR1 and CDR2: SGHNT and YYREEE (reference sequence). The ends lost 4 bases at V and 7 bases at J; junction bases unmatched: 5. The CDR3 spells CASSPWTSGSNEQFF. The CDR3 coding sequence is TGTGCCAGCAGCCCATGGACTAGCGGGAGTAATGAGCAGTTCTTC.

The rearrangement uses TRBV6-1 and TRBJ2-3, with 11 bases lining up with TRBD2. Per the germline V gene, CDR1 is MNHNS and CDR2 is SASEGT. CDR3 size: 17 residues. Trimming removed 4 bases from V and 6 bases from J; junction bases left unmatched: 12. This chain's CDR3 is CASSVRSSGGGVDTQYF. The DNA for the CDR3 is TGTGCCAGCAGTGTTCGGAGTAGCGGGGGGGGCGTGGATACGCAGTATTTT.

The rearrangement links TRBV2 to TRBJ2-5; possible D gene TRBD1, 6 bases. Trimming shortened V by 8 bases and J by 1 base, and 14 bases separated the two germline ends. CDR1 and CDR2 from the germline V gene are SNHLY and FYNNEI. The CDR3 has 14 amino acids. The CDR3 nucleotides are TGTGCCAGCCTGCTCTTGACAGGCCAAGAGACCCAGTACTTC. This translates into CASLLLTGQETQYF.

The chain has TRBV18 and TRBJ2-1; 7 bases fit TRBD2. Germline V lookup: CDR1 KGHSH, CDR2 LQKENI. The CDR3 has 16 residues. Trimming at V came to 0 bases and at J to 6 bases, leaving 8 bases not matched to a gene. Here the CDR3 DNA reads TGTGCCAGCTCACCACCGGCTAGCGGTGTTTCCAATGAGCAGTTCTTC. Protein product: CASSPPASGVSNEQFF.

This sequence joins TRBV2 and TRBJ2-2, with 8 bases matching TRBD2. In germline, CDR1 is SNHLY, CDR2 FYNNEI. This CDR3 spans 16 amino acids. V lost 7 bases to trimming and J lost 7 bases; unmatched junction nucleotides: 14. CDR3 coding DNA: TGTGCCAGCATCCTTAAAGCGGGAGCGGGTGACGGGGAGCTGTTTTTT. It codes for CASILKAGAGDGELFF.

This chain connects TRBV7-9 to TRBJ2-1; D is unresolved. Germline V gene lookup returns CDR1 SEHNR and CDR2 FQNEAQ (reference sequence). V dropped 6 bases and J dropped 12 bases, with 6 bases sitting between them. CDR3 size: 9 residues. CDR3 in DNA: TGTGCCAGCAGTCCCCGGCAGTTCTTC. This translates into CASSPRQFF.

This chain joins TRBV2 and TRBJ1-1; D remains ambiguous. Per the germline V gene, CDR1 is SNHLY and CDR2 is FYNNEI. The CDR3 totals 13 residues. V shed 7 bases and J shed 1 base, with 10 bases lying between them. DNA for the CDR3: TGTGCCAGCATCTCCCAGGAGAACACTGAAGCTTTCTTT. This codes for CASISQENTEAFF.

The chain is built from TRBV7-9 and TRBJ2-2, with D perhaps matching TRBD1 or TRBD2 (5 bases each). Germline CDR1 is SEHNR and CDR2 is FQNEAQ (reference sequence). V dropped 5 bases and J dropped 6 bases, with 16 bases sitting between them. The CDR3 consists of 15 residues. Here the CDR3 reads CASSTGTGLAGELFF. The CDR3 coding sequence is TGTGCCAGCAGCACCGGGACGGGGTTGGCCGGGGAGCTGTTTTTT.

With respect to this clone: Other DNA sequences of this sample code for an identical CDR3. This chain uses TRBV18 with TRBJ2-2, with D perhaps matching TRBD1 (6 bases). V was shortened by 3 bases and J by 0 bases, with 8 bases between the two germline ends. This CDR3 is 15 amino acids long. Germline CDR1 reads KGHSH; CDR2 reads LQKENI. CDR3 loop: CASSPQGPNTGELFF. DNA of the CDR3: TGTGCCAGCTCACCTCAGGGGCCGAACACCGGGGAGCTGTTTTTT.

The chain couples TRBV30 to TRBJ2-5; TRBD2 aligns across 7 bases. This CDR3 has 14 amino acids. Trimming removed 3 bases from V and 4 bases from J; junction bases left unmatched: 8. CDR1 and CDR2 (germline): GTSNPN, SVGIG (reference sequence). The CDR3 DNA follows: TGTGCCTGGAGAGCTACCCCGGGGGGAGAGACCCAGTACTTC. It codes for CAWRATPGGETQYF.

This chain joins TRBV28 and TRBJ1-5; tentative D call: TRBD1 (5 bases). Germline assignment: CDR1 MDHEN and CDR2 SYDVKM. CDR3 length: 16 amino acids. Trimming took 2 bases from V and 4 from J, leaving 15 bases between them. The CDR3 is CASSLRAQRGNQPQHF. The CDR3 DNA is TGTGCCAGCAGTTTAAGGGCCCAACGGGGGAATCAGCCCCAGCATTTT.

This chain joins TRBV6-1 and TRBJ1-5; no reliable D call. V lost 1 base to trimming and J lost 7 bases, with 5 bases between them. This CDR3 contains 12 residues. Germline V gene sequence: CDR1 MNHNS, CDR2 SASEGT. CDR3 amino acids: CASSEGVQPQHF. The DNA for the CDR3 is TGTGCCAGCAGTGAAGGGGTACAGCCCCAGCATTTT.

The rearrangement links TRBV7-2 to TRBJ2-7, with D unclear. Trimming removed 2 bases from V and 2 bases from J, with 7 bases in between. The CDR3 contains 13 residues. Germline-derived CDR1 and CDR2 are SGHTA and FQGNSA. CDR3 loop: CASSLRAAYEQYF. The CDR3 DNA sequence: TGTGCCAGCAGCTTAAGGGCGGCCTACGAGCAGTACTTC.

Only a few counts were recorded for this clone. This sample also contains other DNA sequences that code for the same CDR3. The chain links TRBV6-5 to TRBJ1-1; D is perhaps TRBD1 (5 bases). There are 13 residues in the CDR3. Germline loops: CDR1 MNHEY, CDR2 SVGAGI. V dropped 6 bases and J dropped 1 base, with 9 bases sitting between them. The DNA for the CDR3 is TGTGCCAGCAGCGGCCAGGGGAACACTGAAGCTTTCTTT. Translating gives CASSGQGNTEAFF.

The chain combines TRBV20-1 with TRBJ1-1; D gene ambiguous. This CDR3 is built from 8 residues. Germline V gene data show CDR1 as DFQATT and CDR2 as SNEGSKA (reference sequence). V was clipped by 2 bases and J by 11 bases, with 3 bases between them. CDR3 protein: CSARQAFF. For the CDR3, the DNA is TGCAGTGCTAGACAGGCTTTCTTT.

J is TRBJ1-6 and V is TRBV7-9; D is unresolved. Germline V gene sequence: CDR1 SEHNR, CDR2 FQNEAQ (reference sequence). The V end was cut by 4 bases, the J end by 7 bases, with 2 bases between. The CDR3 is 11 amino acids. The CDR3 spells CASSSNSPLHF. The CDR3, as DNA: TGTGCCAGCAGCTCAAATTCACCCCTCCACTTT.

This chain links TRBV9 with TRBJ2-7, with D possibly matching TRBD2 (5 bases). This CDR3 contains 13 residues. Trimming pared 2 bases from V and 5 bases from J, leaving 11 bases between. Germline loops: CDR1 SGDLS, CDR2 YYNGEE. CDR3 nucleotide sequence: TGTGCCAGCAGCGTGGACTTTTTCAACGAGCAGTACTTC. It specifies CASSVDFFNEQYF.

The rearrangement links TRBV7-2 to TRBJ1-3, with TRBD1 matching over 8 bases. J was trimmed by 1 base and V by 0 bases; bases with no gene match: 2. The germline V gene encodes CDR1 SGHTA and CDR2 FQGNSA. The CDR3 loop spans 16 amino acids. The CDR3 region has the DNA TGTGCCAGCAGCTTAGCTCGGACAGGGTCTGGAAACACCATATATTTT. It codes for CASSLARTGSGNTIYF.

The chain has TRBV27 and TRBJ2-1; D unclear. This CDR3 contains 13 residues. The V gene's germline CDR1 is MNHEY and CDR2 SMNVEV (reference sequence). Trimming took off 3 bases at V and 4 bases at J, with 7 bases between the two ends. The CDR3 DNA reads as TGTGCCAGCAGTTTTGGCAAATACAATGAGCAGTTCTTC. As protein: CASSFGKYNEQFF.

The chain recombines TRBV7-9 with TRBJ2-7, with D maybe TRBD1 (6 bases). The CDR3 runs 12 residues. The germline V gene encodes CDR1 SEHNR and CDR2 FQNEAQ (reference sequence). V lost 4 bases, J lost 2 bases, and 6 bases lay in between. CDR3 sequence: CASSYRAYEQYF. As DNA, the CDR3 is TGTGCCAGCAGCTACAGGGCCTACGAGCAGTACTTC.

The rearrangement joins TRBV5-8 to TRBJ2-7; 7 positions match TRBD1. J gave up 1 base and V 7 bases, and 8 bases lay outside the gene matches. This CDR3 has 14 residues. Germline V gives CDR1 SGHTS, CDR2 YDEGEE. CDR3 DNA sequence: TGTGCCAGCTTGGGACAGCCTGGATCCTACGAGCAGTACTTC. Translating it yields CASLGQPGSYEQYF.

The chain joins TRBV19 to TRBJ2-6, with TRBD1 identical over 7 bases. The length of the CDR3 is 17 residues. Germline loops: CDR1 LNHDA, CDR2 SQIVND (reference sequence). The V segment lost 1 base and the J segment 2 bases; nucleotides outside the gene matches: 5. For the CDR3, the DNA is TGTGCCAGTAGTATAGCTGGAGGACAGGCTGGGGCCAACGTCCTGACTTTC. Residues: CASSIAGGQAGANVLTF. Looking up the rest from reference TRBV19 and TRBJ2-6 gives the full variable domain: DGGITQSPKYLFRKEGQNVTLSCEQNLNHDAMYWYRQDPGQGLRLIYYSQIVNDFQKGDIAEGYSVSREKKESFPLTVTSAQKNPTAFYLCASSIAGGQAGANVLTFGAGSRLTVL.

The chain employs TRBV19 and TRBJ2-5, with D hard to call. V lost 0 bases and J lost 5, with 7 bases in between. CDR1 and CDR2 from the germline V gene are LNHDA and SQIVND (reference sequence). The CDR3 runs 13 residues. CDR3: CASSIDPEETQYF. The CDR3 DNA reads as TGTGCCAGTAGTATAGACCCAGAGGAGACCCAGTACTTC.

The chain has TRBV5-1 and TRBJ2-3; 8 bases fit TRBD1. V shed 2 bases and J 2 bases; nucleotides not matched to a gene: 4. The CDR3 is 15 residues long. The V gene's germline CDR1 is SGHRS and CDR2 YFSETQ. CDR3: CASSLDRGDTDTQYF. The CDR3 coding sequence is TGCGCCAGCAGCTTAGACAGGGGAGACACAGATACGCAGTATTTT.

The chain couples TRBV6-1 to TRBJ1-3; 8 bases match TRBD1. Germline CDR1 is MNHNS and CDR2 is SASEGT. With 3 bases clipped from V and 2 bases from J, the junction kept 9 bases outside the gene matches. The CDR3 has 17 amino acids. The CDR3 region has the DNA TGTGCCAGCAGTGACGGGACAGGCCTATCGGCTGGAAACACCATATATTTT. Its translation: CASSDGTGLSAGNTIYF.

Here the CDR3 reads CASSELGNQETQYF. In nucleotides, the CDR3 is TGTGCCAGCAGTGAACTGGGGAACCAAGAGACCCAGTACTTC. The chain recombines TRBV6-1 with TRBJ2-5; D is unclear. V shed 2 bases and J shed 0 bases, with 7 bases lying between them. The CDR3 runs 14 residues. Germline lookup yields CDR1 MNHNS and CDR2 SASEGT.

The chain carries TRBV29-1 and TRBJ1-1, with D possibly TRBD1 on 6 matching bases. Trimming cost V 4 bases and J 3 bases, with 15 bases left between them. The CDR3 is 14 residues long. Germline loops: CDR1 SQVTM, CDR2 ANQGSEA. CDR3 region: CSVGSAGADTEAFF. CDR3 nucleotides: TGCAGCGTTGGAAGTGCGGGGGCTGACACTGAAGCTTTCTTT.